The next 28 T cell receptor beta chains were all read from a single sample in a study of T cell clonotyping in hematopoietic cell transplantation. Only in-frame clones appear in the TCRdb table, and some are missing; sequencing was by immunoSEQ multiplex PCR. This sample has about 16,000 clones, with around 85% found just once. What was sequenced was peripheral blood mononuclear cells. All receptors come from a woman between 35 and 50 years old in good health. Some clones in this sample may be carry-over from other donors' samples.

The chain has TRBV25-1 and TRBJ2-7; 9 bases are a match to TRBD1. V lost 3 bases, J lost 9 bases, and 15 bases stayed unmatched. This CDR3 has 16 amino acids. CDR1 is MGHDK, CDR2 SYGVNS, per germline. CDR3 sequence reads: CASSDPGGDRGKGQYF. For the CDR3, the DNA is TGTGCCAGCAGTGACCCAGGGGGTGACAGGGGGAAAGGGCAGTACTTC.

This sequence joins TRBV11-3 and TRBJ2-2; unclear D gene. Per the germline V gene, CDR1 is SGHNT and CDR2 is YENEEA. The length of the CDR3 is 15 residues. V was cut by 0 bases and J by 6 bases, with 11 bases left in between. The CDR3 coding sequence is TGTGCCAGCAGCTTAGATTATGTGTCAGCCGGGGAGCTGTTTTTT. Translation: CASSLDYVSAGELFF.

The rearrangement uses TRBV7-3 and TRBJ2-1; maybe TRBD2 (7 bases). The V and J ends lost 2 bases and 6 bases respectively, with 17 bases between them. This CDR3 contains 16 residues. Germline V lookup: CDR1 SGHTA, CDR2 FQGTGA. The CDR3 is CASSLVGGRGGNEQFF. DNA for the CDR3: TGTGCCAGCAGCTTAGTCGGCGGGAGAGGGGGCAATGAGCAGTTCTTC.

The J gene is TRBJ2-3, the V gene TRBV7-6; D is unresolved. This CDR3 has 14 residues. CDR1 and CDR2 (germline): SGHVS, FNYEAQ. V lost 5 bases and J 6 bases, leaving 15 bases between the germline ends. In DNA, the CDR3 is TGTGCCAGCAGCCGCCAAAGTGTCTCGGATACGCAGTATTTT. Encoded protein: CASSRQSVSDTQYF.

The chain combines TRBV4-1 with TRBJ1-3; 12 nucleotides match TRBD1. The J segment lost 0 bases and the V segment lost 0 bases, leaving 6 bases of the junction unmatched. CDR3 size: 19 residues. Germline assignment: CDR1 MGHRA and CDR2 YSYEKL. This CDR3 is CASSQDVRDRGPSGNTIYF. The CDR3 DNA reads as TGCGCCAGCAGCCAAGACGTCCGGGACAGGGGGCCCTCTGGAAACACCATATATTTT.

The V gene is TRBV5-6, the J gene TRBJ1-6; D ambiguous. The CDR3 is made up of 14 amino acids. The ends were cut back, 0 bases at V and 7 bases at J, with 8 bases in the middle. The germline V gene encodes CDR1 SGHDT and CDR2 YYEEEE. CDR3 in DNA: TGTGCCAGCAGCTTGGGAGGGAGAAATTCACCCCTCCACTTT. Protein: CASSLGGRNSPLHF.

The V call is TRBV25-1, the J call TRBJ2-5; TRBD2 agrees at 8 bases. Per germline, CDR1 MGHDK and CDR2 SYGVNS. The V segment lost 3 bases and the J segment 11 bases; nucleotides outside the gene matches: 5. The CDR3 loop spans 12 amino acids. CDR3: CASSEVAGIQYF. CDR3 DNA: TGTGCCAGCAGTGAGGTAGCGGGGATTCAGTACTTC.

This clone was counted a few times. The chain links TRBV10-3 to TRBJ1-6; D might be TRBD1 (5 bases). Germline V CDR1 and CDR2: ENHRY, SYGVKD. The CDR3 totals 13 residues. V lost 7 bases and J lost 7, with 11 bases in between. Here the CDR3 reads CAITGGMNSPLHF. The DNA for the CDR3 is TGTGCCATCACCGGGGGGATGAATTCACCCCTCCACTTT.

Concerning this clone: Germline and junction disagree at one end, which may indicate a read error. Distinct nucleotide sequences in the sample also encode this CDR3. The chain links TRBV20-1 to TRBJ1-1, with D unclear. CDR1 is DFQATT, CDR2 SNEGSKA, per germline (reference sequence). The CDR3 has 11 residues. As DNA, the CDR3 is TGCAGTGCTAAGGACCTATCCGAAGCTTTTTTT. It encodes CSAKDLSEAFF.

The V and J genes are TRBV28 and TRBJ2-1; D is unresolved. V was clipped by 6 bases and J by 4 bases, with 4 bases between them. This CDR3 has 11 residues. Germline V gene sequence: CDR1 MDHEN, CDR2 SYDVKM. As DNA, the CDR3 is TGTGCCAGCAGCCTATACAATGAGCAGTTCTTC. This sequence encodes CASSLYNEQFF.

The chain couples TRBV4-1 to TRBJ1-2; D is unresolved. The V end was cut by 1 base, the J end by 8 bases, with 5 bases between. Germline values: CDR1 MGHRA, CDR2 YSYEKL. This CDR3 is built from 11 residues. The CDR3 DNA reads TGCGCCAGCAGCCAAGGAAACGGCTACACCTTC. It yields the protein CASSQGNGYTF.

The V call is TRBV19, the J call TRBJ2-1, with 11 positions matching TRBD2. CDR1 and CDR2 from the germline V gene are LNHDA and SQIVND (reference sequence). This CDR3 has 14 residues. Germline trimming cut 3 bases from V and 7 bases from J; bases unmatched to any gene: 2. The CDR3 spells CASSIRLAGNEQFF. For the CDR3, the DNA is TGTGCCAGTAGTATCCGACTAGCGGGAAATGAGCAGTTCTTC.

The V and J genes are TRBV6-9 and TRBJ1-6; a possible D gene is TRBD1 (5 bases). Germline CDR1 is MNHGY and CDR2 is SVAAGI. Trimming cost V 4 bases and J 7 bases, with 14 bases left between them. The CDR3 extends over 15 amino acids. DNA for the CDR3: TGTGCCAGCAGTTGGGGGTTTACCTTAAATTCACCCCTCCACTTT. Translating it yields CASSWGFTLNSPLHF.

This rearrangement joins TRBV9 to TRBJ2-1; TRBD2 matches 8 bases. Per germline, CDR1 SGDLS and CDR2 YYNGEE. The CDR3 has 14 residues. V lost 1 base to trimming and J lost 7 bases; unmatched junction nucleotides: 4. CDR3 sequence reads: CASSVREGLNEQFF. The CDR3, as DNA: TGTGCCAGCAGCGTACGGGAGGGACTAAATGAGCAGTTCTTC.

The chain couples TRBV13 to TRBJ1-2, with 8 bases fitting TRBD1. Unmatched junction bases numbered 7, after V lost 0 bases and J lost 10 bases. Germline loops: CDR1 PRHDT, CDR2 FYEKMQ (reference sequence). The CDR3 consists of 14 residues. CDR3 bases: TGTGCCAGCAGCTTAGGCCTTGGACAGGGTAACTACACCTTC. This encodes CASSLGLGQGNYTF.

This clone was picked up a small number of times. The chain has TRBV5-1 and TRBJ1-2; 8 positions match TRBD1. This CDR3 region has 13 residues. From germline, CDR1 is SGHRS and CDR2 YFSETQ. V shed 5 bases, J shed 4 bases, and the junction held 4 bases outside the gene matches. CDR3 amino acids: CASSDGQGYGYTF. The CDR3 region has the DNA TGCGCCAGCAGTGACGGACAGGGCTATGGCTACACCTTC.

The chain couples TRBV7-9 to TRBJ1-2; D might be TRBD1 (5 bases). Germline V lookup: CDR1 SEHNR, CDR2 FQNEAQ (reference sequence). The CDR3 runs to 13 residues. V lost 3 bases and J lost 4, with 9 bases in between. This chain's CDR3 is CASSFERGYGYTF. The CDR3 coding sequence is TGTGCCAGCAGCTTCGAGAGGGGCTATGGCTACACCTTC.

This rearrangement joins TRBV5-1 to TRBJ2-5; TRBD1 is a possible D gene (6 bases). With 2 bases removed from V and 2 bases from J, the gap between germline ends came to 10 bases. The CDR3 length is 14 residues. The germline gives CDR1 SGHRS, CDR2 YFSETQ. The DNA of the CDR3 is TGCGCCAGCAGCTTCGGCAGGGGACAAGAGACCCAGTACTTC. It yields the protein CASSFGRGQETQYF.

The gene calls are TRBV28 and TRBJ2-5, with 9 positions matching TRBD1. Germline V lookup: CDR1 MDHEN, CDR2 SYDVKM. The trim removed 7 bases at V and 5 bases at J, leaving 5 bases unmatched. CDR3 length: 13 amino acids. CDR3 nucleotide sequence: TGTGCCAGCATCCTACAGGGGGCGGAGACCCAGTACTTC. It encodes CASILQGAETQYF.

This clone was seen more than once but under ten times. V usage is TRBV29-1 and J usage is TRBJ1-2; D is ambiguous. CDR3 length: 11 amino acids. V was cut by 1 base and J by 4 bases, with 4 bases left in between. The germline V gene encodes CDR1 SQVTM and CDR2 ANQGSEA. The CDR3, as DNA: TGCAGCGTTGAAGTGGGCTATGGCTACACCTTC. As protein: CSVEVGYGYTF.

This chain uses TRBV7-9 with TRBJ2-3, with 13 bases matching TRBD2. The V segment lost 5 bases and the J segment 3 bases; nucleotides outside the gene matches: 5. The length of the CDR3 is 16 residues. Germline V CDR1 and CDR2: SEHNR, FQNEAQ (reference sequence). CDR3 residues: CASSPSGLAGTDTQYF. The CDR3 DNA reads as TGTGCCAGCAGCCCATCGGGACTAGCGGGAACAGATACGCAGTATTTT. The complete variable domain, with remaining parts taken from reference TRBV7-9 and TRBJ2-3, reads DTGVSQNPRHKITKRGQNVTFRCDPISEHNRLYWYRQTLGQGPEFLTYFQNEAQLEKSRLLSDRFSAERPKGSFSTLEIQRTEQGDSAMYLCASSPSGLAGTDTQYFGPGTRLTVL.

The chain links TRBV30 to TRBJ2-3; 7 nucleotides match TRBD1. The germline V gene has CDR1 GTSNPN and CDR2 SVGIG (reference sequence). Losses at the gene ends were 2 bases for V and 4 bases for J; bases not matched to a gene: 3. The CDR3 spans 13 residues. CDR3 protein: CAWSSGTADTQYF. The CDR3 coding sequence is TGTGCCTGGAGTTCCGGGACAGCAGATACGCAGTATTTT.

The chain has TRBV29-1 and TRBJ1-2; 10 bases fit TRBD1. V gave up 6 bases and J gave up 4 bases; unmatched junction bases: 11. Per germline, CDR1 SQVTM and CDR2 ANQGSEA. This CDR3 contains 15 residues. The CDR3 loop is CSVGTGDIRVYGYTF. The CDR3 DNA follows: TGCAGCGTGGGGACAGGGGATATTAGGGTCTATGGCTACACCTTC.

This chain links TRBV19 with TRBJ2-3; D assignment may be TRBD1 or TRBD2 (5 bases each). V was cut by 5 bases and J by 0 bases, with 12 bases left in between. The CDR3 runs to 15 residues. CDR1 is LNHDA and CDR2 is SQIVND in the germline V gene (reference sequence). The CDR3 region is CASSSRDGSTDTQYF. CDR3 bases: TGTGCCAGTAGTTCCCGGGACGGTAGCACAGATACGCAGTATTTT. Full variable domain (rest looked up from reference TRBV19 and TRBJ2-3): DGGITQSPKYLFRKEGQNVTLSCEQNLNHDAMYWYRQDPGQGLRLIYYSQIVNDFQKGDIAEGYSVSREKKESFPLTVTSAQKNPTAFYLCASSSRDGSTDTQYFGPGTRLTVL.

This rearrangement joins TRBV7-2 to TRBJ2-7; D is tentatively TRBD1 or TRBD2 (5 bases each). The V end lost 1 base, the J end lost 4 bases, and 14 bases lay between the germline ends. Germline loops: CDR1 SGHTA, CDR2 FQGNSA. The CDR3 is made up of 15 amino acids. CDR3 loop: CASSLGGFGRYEQYF. The CDR3 DNA follows: TGTGCCAGCAGCTTAGGGGGGTTTGGTAGGTACGAGCAGTACTTC.

The V gene is TRBV29-1, the J gene TRBJ1-1, with D uncertain. This CDR3 spans 12 amino acids. Germline V gives CDR1 SQVTM, CDR2 ANQGSEA. Trimming removed 4 bases from V and 7 bases from J, with 13 bases in between. In nucleotides, the CDR3 is TGCAGCGTTGTGGAGGGTTCTGGTGAAGCTTTCTTT. Translation: CSVVEGSGEAFF.

The V call is TRBV11-2, the J call TRBJ2-5; 12 bases align to TRBD2. TRBJ2-7 matches the DNA end more closely, so the J call is doubtful. Germline assignment: CDR1 SGHAT and CDR2 FQNNGV. The CDR3 loop spans 16 amino acids. This CDR3 is CASGAGTSGFLDEQYF. The CDR3 coding sequence is TGTGCCAGCGGGGCCGGGACTAGCGGGTTCTTGGACGAGCAGTACTTC.

The chain couples TRBV7-6 to TRBJ1-5; D is ambiguous. The V end was cut by 5 bases, the J end by 5 bases, with 16 bases between. Germline lookup yields CDR1 SGHVS and CDR2 FNYEAQ. CDR3 length equals 15 residues. This CDR3 reads CASSLREGRDQPQHF. The DNA for the CDR3 is TGTGCCAGCAGCCTCCGAGAAGGGCGAGATCAGCCCCAGCATTTT. Complete variable domain (other parts from reference TRBV7-6 and TRBJ1-5): GAGVSQSPRYKVTKRGQDVALRCDPISGHVSLYWYRQALGQGPEFLTYFNYEAQQDKSGLPNDRFSAERPEGSISTLTIQRTEQRDSAMYRCASSLREGRDQPQHFGDGTRLSIL.